The source of this T cell receptor beta chain is a study of blood T cell repertoires in COVID-19. The CDR3 length is 14 residues. Germline loops: CDR1 SGHVS, CDR2 FNYEAQ. Trimming removed 5 bases from V and 7 bases from J, with 17 bases in between. Repertoires were generated with immunoSEQ multiplex PCR, while TCRdb's copy carries only in-frame clones and drops some. The sample comprises 110,000 to 150,000 clones, around 89% of which are singletons, and roughly 2.9% rests with the top ten. This TCR was recovered from a man in his 60s with active or convalescent COVID-19. The chain employs TRBV7-6 and TRBJ2-5; D remains ambiguous. Sequencing was carried out using peripheral blood. CDR3 amino acids: CASSLSSSSGTQYF. CDR3 nucleotide sequence: TGTGCCAGCAGCCTCTCCTCGTCTTCCGGGACCCAGTACTTC.